The rows below give T cell receptor beta chains drawn from one sample of a study of blood T cell repertoires in COVID-19. Profiling relied on immunoSEQ multiplex PCR, and the TCRdb table lists in-frame clones only, not all of them. There are fewer than 40,000 clones in the sample; around 80% occur only once, and under 50% lies in the top ten. Sequencing input: peripheral blood. Every receptor here comes from a man at least 80 years old with active or convalescent COVID-19. CDR3s include the opening cysteine and the closing phenylalanine or tryptophan. A D gene is named only where the DNA matches it firmly. Size tells how often a clone was seen (once, few, many) or the class of an expanded clone, and some rows leave it out.

TRBD1 TRBJ2-1 NA TRBV2 CASSPIGTGVSSSYNEQFF
TRBD1 TRBJ1-3 few TRBV28 CASSSPPETGPNTIYF
NA TRBJ2-3 NA TRBV9 CASTLAGSYTDTQYF
NA TRBJ1-1 NA TRBV3-1/TRBV3-2 CASSQDREVSTEAFF
TRBD1 TRBJ1-6 NA TRBV13 CASSSAGQVSPLHF
NA TRBJ2-2 NA TRBV5-1 CASSLGTSTGELFF
NA TRBJ2-5 NA TRBV7-2 CASSLEGLRWETQYF
NA TRBJ1-5 NA TRBV9 CASSSTPGINQPQHF
TRBD2 TRBJ2-1 once TRBV18 CASSPGPRRTSGYNEQFF
NA TRBJ1-1 NA TRBV6-5 CASSPPGGHTEAFF
TRBD1 TRBJ2-7 NA TRBV4-2 CASSQGDRAEQYF
TRBD2 TRBJ2-7 NA TRBV6-2/TRBV6-3 CASSNSGGSYEQYF
NA TRBJ1-5 NA TRBV5-8 CASSLSHHSNQPQHF
NA TRBJ2-3 few TRBV11-3 CASSPESTDTQYF
TRBD2 TRBJ2-7 NA TRBV9 CASSGSGTYEQYF
NA TRBJ2-3 NA TRBV7-8 CASSPGTLTDTQYF
NA TRBJ1-2 NA TRBV18 CASSPAQDGGYTF
TRBD2 TRBJ2-1 NA TRBV18 CASSPTTSGGRDEQFF
TRBD2 TRBJ2-7 NA TRBV7-2 CASSRQLAGESYEQYF
NA TRBJ1-5 NA TRBV21-1 CASSKAPPWRWKQPQHF
TRBD2 TRBJ2-3 NA TRBV5-1 CASRVSGGSTDTQYF
TRBD1 TRBJ1-5 NA TRBV19 CASRGQAYSNQPQHF
NA TRBJ1-1 NA TRBV6-4 CASSETAGTEAFF
TRBD1 TRBJ2-7 NA TRBV28 CASSLGQGYEQYF
NA TRBJ2-3 NA TRBV15 CATSTKAVNTQYF
TRBD1 TRBJ1-1 NA TRBV30 CAGGTGIGYTEAFF
NA TRBJ2-2 NA TRBV9 CASSVNWGQSTGELFF
NA TRBJ1-6 NA TRBV6-4 CASSAVVGSPLHF
NA TRBJ2-3 NA TRBV15 CATSSRGGSTDTQYF
NA TRBJ1-1 NA TRBV6-1 CASSERGAWTEAFF
NA TRBJ1-5 few TRBV19 CASRKGDQPQHF
NA TRBJ2-5 NA TRBV28 CASSSQGRRETQYF
TRBD2 TRBJ2-7 once TRBV11-2 CASSLSSPTSGLSYEQYF
NA TRBJ2-1 NA TRBV28 CASTRTVYNEQFF
NA TRBJ1-1 NA TRBV5-1 CASSWETLTEAFF
NA TRBJ1-1 NA TRBV19 CASTHVTGITEAFF
TRBD2 TRBJ2-5 NA TRBV4-2 CASSQERGGQETQYF
NA TRBJ2-7 NA TRBV7-8 CASSLIWEVGYEQYF
NA TRBJ2-3 NA TRBV24-1 CATSGSTDTQYF
TRBD1 TRBJ1-4 NA TRBV25-1 CASSEQGANEKLFF
TRBD2 TRBJ2-1 NA TRBV5-1 CASSLQLLAGAADSYNEQFF
NA TRBJ1-1 NA TRBV6-5 CASRVGSVLNPEAFF
NA TRBJ1-5 NA TRBV4-3 CASSQDGGAGQPQHF
NA TRBJ1-2 NA TRBV6-2/TRBV6-3 CASSPGTRGSGYTF
NA TRBJ2-7 NA TRBV19 CASSPRRGSYEQYF